These T cell receptor beta chains were read from a single sample in a study of blood T cell repertoires in COVID-19. The data were produced by immunoSEQ multiplex PCR, yet TCRdb's version contains in-frame clones alone and is incomplete. The sample includes 200,000 to 250,000 clones, about 86% of them seen just once. Sequencing was performed on peripheral blood. All receptors come from a man over 45 with active or convalescent COVID-19. The CDR3 runs from the conserved cysteine through the conserved F or W. The order of the fields is J gene, V gene, D gene, clone size, CDR3 protein, CDR3 DNA. The D gene is left open where the match is weak. Some rows have no size entry. The others give once, few or many, or a class for an expanded clone.

J gene: TRBJ1-4
V gene: TRBV19
D gene: TRBD1
clone size: NA
CDR3 protein: CASSKLPGTANEKLFF
CDR3 DNA: TGTGCCAGTAGTAAGCTTCCCGGGACAGCAAATGAAAAACTGTTTTTT

J gene: TRBJ2-4
V gene: TRBV29-1
D gene: NA
clone size: few
CDR3 protein: CSVEGATGNENIQYF
CDR3 DNA: TGCAGCGTTGAAGGGGCTACCGGTAACGAAAACATTCAGTACTTC

J gene: TRBJ2-1
V gene: TRBV7-6
D gene: TRBD1
clone size: NA
CDR3 protein: CASSLAVTGAPGYNEQFF
CDR3 DNA: TGTGCCAGCAGCTTAGCGGTAACAGGGGCCCCTGGTTACAACGAGCAGTTCTTC

J gene: TRBJ2-2
V gene: TRBV2
D gene: TRBD1
clone size: NA
CDR3 protein: CASRSSGTGGVTGELFF
CDR3 DNA: TGTGCCAGCAGATCTTCCGGGACAGGGGGCGTCACCGGGGAGCTGTTTTTT

J gene: TRBJ2-7
V gene: TRBV9
D gene: TRBD1
clone size: NA
CDR3 protein: CASSVAPTDRESYEQYF
CDR3 DNA: TGTGCCAGCAGCGTAGCCCCGACGGACAGGGAATCCTACGAGCAGTACTTC

J gene: TRBJ2-7
V gene: TRBV28
D gene: NA
clone size: NA
CDR3 protein: CASSLETGSPYEQYF
CDR3 DNA: TGTGCCAGCAGTTTGGAGACGGGGTCCCCCTACGAGCAGTACTTC

J gene: TRBJ2-1
V gene: TRBV3-1/TRBV3-2
D gene: TRBD1
clone size: NA
CDR3 protein: CASSQGTGPRNEQFF
CDR3 DNA: TGTGCCAGCAGCCAAGGGACAGGGCCTAGGAATGAGCAGTTCTTC

J gene: TRBJ2-7
V gene: TRBV23-1
D gene: NA
clone size: NA
CDR3 protein: CASSQSAGKRDEQYF
CDR3 DNA: TGCGCCAGCAGTCAATCGGCAGGGAAAAGAGACGAGCAGTACTTC

J gene: TRBJ1-2
V gene: TRBV2
D gene: TRBD1
clone size: NA
CDR3 protein: CASSLGQPYGYTF
CDR3 DNA: TGTGCCAGCAGTCTGGGACAGCCCTATGGCTACACCTTC

J gene: TRBJ2-5
V gene: TRBV5-1
D gene: NA
clone size: NA
CDR3 protein: CASSLGGRETQYF
CDR3 DNA: TGCGCCAGCAGCTTGGGAGGGAGAGAGACCCAGTACTTC

J gene: TRBJ1-5
V gene: TRBV24-1
D gene: NA
clone size: NA
CDR3 protein: CATSDGGDQPQHF
CDR3 DNA: TGTGCCACCAGTGACGGAGGGGATCAGCCCCAGCATTTT

J gene: TRBJ2-1
V gene: TRBV9
D gene: NA
clone size: NA
CDR3 protein: CASRPFGVTYNEQFF
CDR3 DNA: TGTGCCAGCAGGCCTTTCGGGGTTACCTACAATGAGCAGTTCTTC

J gene: TRBJ2-1
V gene: TRBV2
D gene: TRBD2
clone size: NA
CDR3 protein: CASCPTSGRYNEQFF
CDR3 DNA: TGTGCCAGCTGCCCTACTAGCGGGAGGTACAATGAGCAGTTCTTC

J gene: TRBJ2-1
V gene: TRBV6-5
D gene: NA
clone size: NA
CDR3 protein: CASSFSRGSTGNEQFF
CDR3 DNA: TGTGCCAGCAGTTTTTCCCGTGGTAGTACAGGCAATGAGCAGTTCTTC

J gene: TRBJ2-1
V gene: TRBV10-3
D gene: TRBD1
clone size: NA
CDR3 protein: CATVNDRGAYNEQFF
CDR3 DNA: TGTGCCACCGTCAACGACAGGGGAGCATACAATGAGCAGTTCTTC

J gene: TRBJ2-3
V gene: TRBV4-3
D gene: TRBD2
clone size: NA
CDR3 protein: CASSQGRLAEDTQYF
CDR3 DNA: TGCGCCAGCAGCCAAGGACGGCTAGCGGAAGATACGCAGTATTTT

J gene: TRBJ2-7
V gene: TRBV18
D gene: NA
clone size: few
CDR3 protein: CASSLTERSSYEQYF
CDR3 DNA: TGTGCCAGCTCCCTAACGGAGAGGAGCTCCTACGAGCAGTACTTC

J gene: TRBJ1-5
V gene: TRBV15
D gene: NA
clone size: NA
CDR3 protein: CATSRGGLDYGNQPQHF
CDR3 DNA: TGTGCCACCAGCAGGGGTGGACTGGACTATGGCAATCAGCCCCAGCATTTT

J gene: TRBJ2-2
V gene: TRBV19
D gene: TRBD1
clone size: NA
CDR3 protein: CASRPGTGAGELFF
CDR3 DNA: TGTGCCAGTAGGCCCGGGACAGGGGCCGGGGAGCTGTTTTTT

J gene: TRBJ1-1
V gene: TRBV20-1
D gene: NA
clone size: NA
CDR3 protein: CSASGGVTEAFF
CDR3 DNA: TGCAGTGCTAGTGGGGGAGTCACTGAAGCTTTCTTT

J gene: TRBJ2-5
V gene: TRBV5-1
D gene: TRBD2
clone size: NA
CDR3 protein: CASSEGTSRETQYF
CDR3 DNA: TGCGCCAGCAGCGAAGGGACTAGCAGAGAGACCCAGTACTTC

J gene: TRBJ1-4
V gene: TRBV7-9
D gene: TRBD1
clone size: NA
CDR3 protein: CASGPGQGAPTEKLFF
CDR3 DNA: TGTGCCAGCGGTCCGGGACAGGGGGCCCCTACGGAAAAACTGTTTTTT

J gene: TRBJ2-7
V gene: TRBV12-3/TRBV12-4
D gene: NA
clone size: NA
CDR3 protein: CASSATGYYEQYF
CDR3 DNA: TGTGCCAGCAGCGCGACGGGGTACTACGAGCAGTACTTC

J gene: TRBJ2-3
V gene: TRBV27
D gene: NA
clone size: NA
CDR3 protein: CASSHLGPEGGDTQYF
CDR3 DNA: TGTGCCAGCAGCCATCTGGGACCCGAAGGGGGAGATACGCAGTATTTT

J gene: TRBJ2-5
V gene: TRBV3-1/TRBV3-2
D gene: TRBD2
clone size: NA
CDR3 protein: CASSQDSTAGAETQYF
CDR3 DNA: TGTGCCAGCAGCCAAGATTCAACGGCGGGAGCAGAGACCCAGTACTTC

J gene: TRBJ1-2
V gene: TRBV7-9
D gene: NA
clone size: NA
CDR3 protein: CASSLGEGEDGYTF
CDR3 DNA: TGTGCCAGCAGCTTAGGAGAGGGGGAAGATGGCTACACCTTC

J gene: TRBJ2-1
V gene: TRBV3-1/TRBV3-2
D gene: TRBD2
clone size: NA
CDR3 protein: CASSHELAGGSSSYNEQFF
CDR3 DNA: TGTGCCAGCAGCCACGAACTAGCGGGAGGGTCGAGCTCCTACAATGAGCAGTTCTTC

J gene: TRBJ1-2
V gene: TRBV3-1/TRBV3-2
D gene: NA
clone size: NA
CDR3 protein: CASSPTTGYYGYTF
CDR3 DNA: TGTGCCAGCAGCCCTACCACAGGGTACTATGGCTACACCTTC

J gene: TRBJ2-3
V gene: TRBV25-1
D gene: TRBD1
clone size: NA
CDR3 protein: CASSQLGTGDTQYF
CDR3 DNA: TGTGCCAGCAGCCAACTTGGGACAGGAGATACGCAGTATTTT

J gene: TRBJ2-1
V gene: TRBV9
D gene: TRBD2
clone size: NA
CDR3 protein: CASSQGIAGAFNEQFF
CDR3 DNA: TGTGCCAGCAGCCAGGGGATAGCGGGGGCCTTCAATGAGCAGTTCTTC

J gene: TRBJ2-5
V gene: TRBV7-2
D gene: TRBD2
clone size: NA
CDR3 protein: CASSFLAGVETQYF
CDR3 DNA: TGTGCCAGCAGCTTCCTAGCGGGAGTGGAGACCCAGTACTTC

J gene: TRBJ2-3
V gene: TRBV15
D gene: NA
clone size: NA
CDR3 protein: CATSRQAPSTDTQYF
CDR3 DNA: TGTGCCACCAGCAGACAAGCACCTAGCACAGATACGCAGTATTTT